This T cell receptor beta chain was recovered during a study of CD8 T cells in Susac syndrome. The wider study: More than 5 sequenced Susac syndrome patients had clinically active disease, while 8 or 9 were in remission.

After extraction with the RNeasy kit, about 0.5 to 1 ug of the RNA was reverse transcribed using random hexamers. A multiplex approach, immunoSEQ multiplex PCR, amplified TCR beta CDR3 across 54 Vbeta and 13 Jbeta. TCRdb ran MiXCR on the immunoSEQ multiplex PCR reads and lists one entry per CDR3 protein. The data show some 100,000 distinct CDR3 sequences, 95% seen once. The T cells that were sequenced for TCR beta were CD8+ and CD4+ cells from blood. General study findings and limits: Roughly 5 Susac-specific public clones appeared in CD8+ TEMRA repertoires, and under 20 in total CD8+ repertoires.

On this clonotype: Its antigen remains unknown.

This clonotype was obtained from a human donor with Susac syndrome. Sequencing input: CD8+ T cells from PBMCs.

CDR3 DNA: TGTGCCAGCAGTTCTCAGGGTCATGGCTACACCTTC. Translation: CASSSQGHGYTF. The V and J genes are TRBV27 and TRBJ1-2, with a possible D match to TRBD1 (5 bases). V lost 4 bases and J lost 6, with 9 bases in between. The V gene's germline CDR1 is MNHEY and CDR2 SMNVEV (reference sequence). CDR3 length equals 12 residues.